The clone carrying this T cell receptor beta chain was counted once. As yet, its antigen is unknown. The sample belongs to a study of OX40 agonist ivuxolimab in advanced cancers. Study-wide background: Dose-escalation cases comprised hepatocellular carcinoma, melanoma, renal cell or head and neck cancer.

Method: immunoSEQ multiplex PCR; TCRdb's copy keeps in-frame clones and lacks some. The table records over 45,000 clones, 86% of them present only once. Study results and limitations: At doses 0.1 to 3.0 mg/kg, CD4+ and CD8+ clones expanded.

This CDR3 is 15 amino acids long. The germline V and J ends were trimmed by 2 bases and 1 base, with 11 bases remaining between them. Germline V lookup: CDR1 MNHNS, CDR2 SASEGT. Sequenced material: CD4+ or CD8+ T cells sorted from blood, taken in a trial of the OX40 agonist ivuxolimab. This clonotype was sampled from an adult with an advanced solid tumor such as melanoma, head and neck, liver or kidney cancer. The J gene is TRBJ1-2, the V gene TRBV6-1; D is undetermined. The CDR3 region is CASSELISINYGYTF. DNA of the CDR3: TGTGCCAGCAGTGAACTCATATCGATTAACTATGGCTACACCTTC.